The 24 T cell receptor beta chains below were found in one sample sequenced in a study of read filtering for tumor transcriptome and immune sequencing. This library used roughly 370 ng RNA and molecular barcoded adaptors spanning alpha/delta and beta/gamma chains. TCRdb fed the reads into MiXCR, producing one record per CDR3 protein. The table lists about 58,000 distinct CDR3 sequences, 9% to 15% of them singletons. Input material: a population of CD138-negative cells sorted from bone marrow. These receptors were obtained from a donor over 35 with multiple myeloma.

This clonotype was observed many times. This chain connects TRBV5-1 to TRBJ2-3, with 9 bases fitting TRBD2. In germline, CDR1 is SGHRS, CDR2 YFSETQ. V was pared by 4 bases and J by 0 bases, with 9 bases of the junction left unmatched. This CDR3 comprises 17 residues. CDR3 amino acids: CASSRGSGGTSTDTQYF. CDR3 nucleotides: TGCGCCAGCAGCAGGGGAAGCGGGGGGACGAGCACAGATACGCAGTATTTT.

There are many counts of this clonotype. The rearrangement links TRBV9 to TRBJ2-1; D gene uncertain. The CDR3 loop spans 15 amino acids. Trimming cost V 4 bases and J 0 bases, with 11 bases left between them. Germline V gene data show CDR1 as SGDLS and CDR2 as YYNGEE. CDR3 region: CASSPGRSSYNEQFF. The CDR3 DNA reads TGTGCCAGCAGCCCCGGCAGGAGCTCCTACAATGAGCAGTTCTTC.

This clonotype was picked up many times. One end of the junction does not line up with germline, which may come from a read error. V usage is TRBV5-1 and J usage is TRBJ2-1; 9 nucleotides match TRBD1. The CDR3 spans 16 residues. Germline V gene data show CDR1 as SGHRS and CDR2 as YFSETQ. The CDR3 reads CASSLDRGGSYNEQLF. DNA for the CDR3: TGCGCCAGCAGCCTGGACAGGGGAGGCTCCTACAATGAGCAGCTCTTC.

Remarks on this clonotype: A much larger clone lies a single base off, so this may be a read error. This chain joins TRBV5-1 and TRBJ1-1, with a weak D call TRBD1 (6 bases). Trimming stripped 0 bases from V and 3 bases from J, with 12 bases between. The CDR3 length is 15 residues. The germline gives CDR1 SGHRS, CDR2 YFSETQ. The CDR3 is CASSLDGQLYTEAFF. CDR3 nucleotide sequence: TGCGCCAGCAGCTTGGATGGACAGTTGTACACTGAAGCTTTCTTT.

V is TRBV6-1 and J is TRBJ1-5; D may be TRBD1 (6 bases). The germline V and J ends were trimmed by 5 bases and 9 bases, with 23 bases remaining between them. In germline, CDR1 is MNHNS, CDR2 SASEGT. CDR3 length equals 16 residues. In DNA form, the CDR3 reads TGTGCCAGCAGTTTGAAGACAGGTCCAGCGGCGGGGCCCCAGCATTTT. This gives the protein CASSLKTGPAAGPQHF.

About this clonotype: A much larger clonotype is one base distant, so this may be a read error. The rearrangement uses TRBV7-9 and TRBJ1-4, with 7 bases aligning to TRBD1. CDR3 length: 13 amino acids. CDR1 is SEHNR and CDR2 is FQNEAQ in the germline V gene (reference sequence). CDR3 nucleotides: TGTGCCAGCAGCCTCAACAGGGGCACCCAGATCAAATTT. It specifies CASSLNRGTQIKF.

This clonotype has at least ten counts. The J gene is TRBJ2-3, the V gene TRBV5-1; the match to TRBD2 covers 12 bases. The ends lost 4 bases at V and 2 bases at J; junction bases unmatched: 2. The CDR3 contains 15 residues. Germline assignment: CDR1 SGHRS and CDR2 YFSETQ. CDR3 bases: TGCGCCAGCAGCCCTAGCGGGGGGGCCACAGATACGCAGTATTTT. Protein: CASSPSGGATDTQYF.

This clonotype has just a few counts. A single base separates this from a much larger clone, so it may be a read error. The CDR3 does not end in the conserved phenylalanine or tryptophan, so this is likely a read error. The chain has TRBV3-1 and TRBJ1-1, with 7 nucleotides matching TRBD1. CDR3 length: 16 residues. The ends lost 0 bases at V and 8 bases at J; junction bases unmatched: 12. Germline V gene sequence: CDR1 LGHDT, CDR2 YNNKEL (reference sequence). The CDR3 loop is CASSQDSPTGDREAFL. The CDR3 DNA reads TGTGCCAGCAGCCAAGACTCCCCTACTGGGGACAGAGAAGCTTTCCTT.

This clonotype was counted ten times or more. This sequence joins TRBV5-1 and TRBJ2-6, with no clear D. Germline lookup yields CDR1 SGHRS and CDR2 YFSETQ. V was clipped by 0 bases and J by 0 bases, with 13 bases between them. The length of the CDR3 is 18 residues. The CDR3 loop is CASSLEGDVRSGANVLTF. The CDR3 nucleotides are TGCGCCAGCAGCTTGGAGGGTGACGTACGCTCTGGGGCCAACGTCCTGACTTTC.

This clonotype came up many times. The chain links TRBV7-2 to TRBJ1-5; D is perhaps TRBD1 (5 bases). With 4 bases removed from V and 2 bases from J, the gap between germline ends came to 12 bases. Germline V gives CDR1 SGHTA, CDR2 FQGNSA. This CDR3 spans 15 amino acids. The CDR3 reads CASSSLGAGNQPQHF. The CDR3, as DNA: TGTGCCAGCAGCTCCCTAGGGGCGGGCAATCAGCCCCAGCATTTT.

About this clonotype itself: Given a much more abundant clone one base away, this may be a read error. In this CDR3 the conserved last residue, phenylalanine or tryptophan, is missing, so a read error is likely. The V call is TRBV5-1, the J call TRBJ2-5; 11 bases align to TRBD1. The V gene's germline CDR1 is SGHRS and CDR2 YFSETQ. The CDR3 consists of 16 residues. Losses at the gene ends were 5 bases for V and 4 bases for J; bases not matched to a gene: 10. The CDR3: CASSPLGQGVGETQYS. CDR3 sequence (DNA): TGCGCCAGCAGTCCCCTGGGACAGGGGGTTGGAGAGACCCAGTACTCC.

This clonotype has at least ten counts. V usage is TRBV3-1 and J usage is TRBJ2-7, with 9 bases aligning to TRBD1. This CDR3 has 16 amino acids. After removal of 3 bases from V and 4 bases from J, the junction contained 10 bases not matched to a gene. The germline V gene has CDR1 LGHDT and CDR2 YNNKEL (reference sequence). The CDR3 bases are TGTGCCAGCAGCCAGGTACGGACAGGGGCGGGTTACGAGCAGTACTTC. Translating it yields CASSQVRTGAGYEQYF.

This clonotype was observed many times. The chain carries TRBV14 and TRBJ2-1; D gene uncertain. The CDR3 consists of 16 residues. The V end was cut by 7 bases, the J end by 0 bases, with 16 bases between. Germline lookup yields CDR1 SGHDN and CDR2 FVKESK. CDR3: CASTLHPASSYNEQFF. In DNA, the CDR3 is TGTGCCAGCACCCTACACCCCGCGAGCTCCTACAATGAGCAGTTCTTC. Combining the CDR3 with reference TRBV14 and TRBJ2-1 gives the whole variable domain EAGVTQFPSHSVIEKGQTVTLRCDPISGHDNLYWYRRVMGKEIKFLLHFVKESKQDESGMPNNRFLAERTGGTYSTLKVQPAELEDSGVYFCASTLHPASSYNEQFFGPGTRLTVL.

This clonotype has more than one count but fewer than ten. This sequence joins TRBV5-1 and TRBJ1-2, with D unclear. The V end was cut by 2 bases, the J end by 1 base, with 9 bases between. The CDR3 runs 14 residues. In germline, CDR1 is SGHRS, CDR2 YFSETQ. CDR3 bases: TGCGCCAGCAGCTTCGGTGGCATTAACTATGGCTACACCTTC. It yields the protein CASSFGGINYGYTF.

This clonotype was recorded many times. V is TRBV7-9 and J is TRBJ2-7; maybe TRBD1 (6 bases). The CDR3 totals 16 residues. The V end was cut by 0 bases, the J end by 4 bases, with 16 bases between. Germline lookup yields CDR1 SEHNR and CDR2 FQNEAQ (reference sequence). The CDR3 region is CASSLAGAGVFYEQYF. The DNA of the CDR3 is TGTGCCAGCAGCTTAGCAGGGGCAGGGGTGTTTTACGAGCAGTACTTC. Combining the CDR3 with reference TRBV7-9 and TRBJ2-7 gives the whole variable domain DTGVSQNPRHKITKRGQNVTFRCDPISEHNRLYWYRQTLGQGPEFLTYFQNEAQLEKSRLLSDRFSAERPKGSFSTLEIQRTEQGDSAMYLCASSLAGAGVFYEQYFGPGTRLTVT.

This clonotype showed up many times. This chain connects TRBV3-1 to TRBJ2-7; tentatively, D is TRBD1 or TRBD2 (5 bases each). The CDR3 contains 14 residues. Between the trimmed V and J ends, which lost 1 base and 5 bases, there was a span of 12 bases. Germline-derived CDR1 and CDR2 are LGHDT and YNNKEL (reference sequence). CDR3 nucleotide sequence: TGTGCCAGCAGCCAAGTCAGGGACGATGACGAGCAGTACTTC. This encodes CASSQVRDDDEQYF.

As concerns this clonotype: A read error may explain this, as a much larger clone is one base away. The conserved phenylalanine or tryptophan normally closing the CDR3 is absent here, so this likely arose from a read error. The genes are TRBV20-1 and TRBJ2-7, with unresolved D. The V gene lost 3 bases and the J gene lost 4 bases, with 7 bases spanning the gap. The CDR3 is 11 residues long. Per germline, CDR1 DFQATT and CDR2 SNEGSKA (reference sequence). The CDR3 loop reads CSASDDYEQYL. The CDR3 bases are TGCAGTGCTAGTGACGATTACGAGCAGTACCTC.

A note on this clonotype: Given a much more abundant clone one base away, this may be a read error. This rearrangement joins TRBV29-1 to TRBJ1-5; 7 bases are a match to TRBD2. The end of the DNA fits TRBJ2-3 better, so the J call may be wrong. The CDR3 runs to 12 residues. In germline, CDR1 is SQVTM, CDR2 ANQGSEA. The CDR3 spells CSIGEGRQPQYF. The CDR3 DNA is TGCAGCATAGGGGAGGGAAGGCAGCCCCAGTATTTT.

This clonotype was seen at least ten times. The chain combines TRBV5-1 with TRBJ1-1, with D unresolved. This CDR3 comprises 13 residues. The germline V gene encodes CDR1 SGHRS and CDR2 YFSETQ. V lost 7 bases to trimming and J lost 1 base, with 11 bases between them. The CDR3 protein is CASGYHGNTEAFF. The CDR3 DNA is TGCGCCAGCGGATATCACGGGAACACTGAAGCTTTCTTT.

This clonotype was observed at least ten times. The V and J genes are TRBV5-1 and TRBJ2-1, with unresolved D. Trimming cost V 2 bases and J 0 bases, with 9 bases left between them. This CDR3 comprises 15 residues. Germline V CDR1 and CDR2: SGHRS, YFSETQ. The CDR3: CASSFTGSSYNEQFF. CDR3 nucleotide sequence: TGCGCCAGCAGCTTTACGGGCAGCTCCTACAATGAGCAGTTCTTC.

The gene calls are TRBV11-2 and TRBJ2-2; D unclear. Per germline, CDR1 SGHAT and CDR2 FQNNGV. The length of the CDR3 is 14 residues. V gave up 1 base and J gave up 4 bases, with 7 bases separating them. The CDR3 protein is CASSLAWGTGELFF. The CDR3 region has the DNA TGTGCCAGCAGCTTAGCTTGGGGCACCGGGGAGCTGTTTTTT.

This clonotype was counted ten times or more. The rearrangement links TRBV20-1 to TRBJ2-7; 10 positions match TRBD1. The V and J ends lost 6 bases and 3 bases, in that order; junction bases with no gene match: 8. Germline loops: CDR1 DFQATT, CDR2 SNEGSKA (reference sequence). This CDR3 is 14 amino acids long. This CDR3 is CSAPRTGGDYEQYF. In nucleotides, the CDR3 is TGCAGTGCGCCAAGGACAGGGGGTGACTACGAGCAGTACTTC.

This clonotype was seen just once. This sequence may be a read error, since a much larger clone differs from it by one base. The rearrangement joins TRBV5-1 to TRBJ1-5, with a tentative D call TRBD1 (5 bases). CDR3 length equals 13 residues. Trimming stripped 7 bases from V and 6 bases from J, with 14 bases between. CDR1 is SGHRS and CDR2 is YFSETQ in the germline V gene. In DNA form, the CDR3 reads TGCGCCAGCGGCCCCCAGGGAAGTCAGCCCCAGCATTTT. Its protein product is CASGPQGSQPQHF.

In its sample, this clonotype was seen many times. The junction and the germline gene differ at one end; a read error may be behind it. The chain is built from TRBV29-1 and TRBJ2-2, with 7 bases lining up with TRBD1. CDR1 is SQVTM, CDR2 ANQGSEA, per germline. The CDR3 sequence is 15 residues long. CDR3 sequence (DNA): TGCAGCGTCAGAACGGGACAGCTGAACGCCGGGGAGCTGTTTTTT. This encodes CSVRTGQLNAGELFF.